Below, 11 T cell receptor beta chains from the same sample are listed, as sequenced in a study of control samples from healthy donors and cancer patients. Profiling relied on immunoSEQ multiplex PCR, and the TCRdb table lists in-frame clones only, not all of them. The table lists some 410,000 clones, 90% of them singletons. Sample: PBMCs. These receptors were taken from a man aged 35 to 55 with head and neck cancer.

The chain carries TRBV30 and TRBJ1-2, with 12 bases identical to TRBD1. V dropped 0 bases and J dropped 4; count of bases not matched to a gene: 6. There are 16 residues in the CDR3. Looked up from germline, CDR1 is GTSNPN and CDR2 is SVGIG (reference sequence). CDR3 region: CAWSVRGTGGRYGYTF. CDR3 coding DNA: TGTGCCTGGAGTGTACGGGGGACAGGGGGCCGCTATGGCTACACCTTC.

This sequence joins TRBV6-5 and TRBJ2-5; no clear D gene. Germline V gene data show CDR1 as MNHEY and CDR2 as SVGAGI. V lost 0 bases, J lost 5 bases, and 13 bases lay in between. The CDR3 has 15 residues. Written as DNA, the CDR3 is TGTGCCAGCAGTTACTCGAATGGCAGGAAGGAGACCCAGTACTTC. Translating gives CASSYSNGRKETQYF.

The chain has TRBV19 and TRBJ1-6; no reliable D call. The germline V gene encodes CDR1 LNHDA and CDR2 SQIVND (reference sequence). Deletions cut 5 bases from V and 9 bases from J, with 23 bases between. This CDR3 contains 17 residues. DNA for the CDR3: TGTGCCAGTAGTCCTCAGAGGGCCAGGCGGGTCGGTTCACCCCTCCACTTT. It encodes CASSPQRARRVGSPLHF.

The chain couples TRBV30 to TRBJ2-6; tentative D call: TRBD1 (5 bases). The V end lost 0 bases, the J end lost 2 bases, and 17 bases lay between the germline ends. Looked up from germline, CDR1 is GTSNPN and CDR2 is SVGIG (reference sequence). This CDR3 has 18 residues. The CDR3 sequence is CAWSVETSGNAGANVLTF. CDR3 nucleotides: TGTGCCTGGAGTGTAGAAACCTCAGGGAATGCTGGGGCCAACGTCCTGACTTTC. Full variable domain (rest looked up from reference TRBV30 and TRBJ2-6): SQTIHQWPATLVQPVGSPLSLECTVEGTSNPNLYWYRQAAGRGLQLLFYSVGIGQISSEVPQNLSASRPQDRQFILSSKKLLLSDSGFYLCAWSVETSGNAGANVLTFGAGSRLTVL.

This clone was counted a few times. The gene calls are TRBV2 and TRBJ1-1, with D possibly matching TRBD1 (5 bases). The CDR3 runs to 17 residues. Between the trimmed V and J ends, which lost 3 bases and 7 bases, there was a span of 24 bases. Germline CDR1 reads SNHLY; CDR2 reads FYNNEI. CDR3 nucleotides: TGTGCCAGCAGTGATGGGGGAGCCGCGCAAGGTATCTTTGAAGCTTTCTTT. Translating gives CASSDGGAAQGIFEAFF.

The chain links TRBV19 to TRBJ2-2; D is ambiguous. The CDR3 covers 16 residues. CDR1 is LNHDA, CDR2 SQIVND, per germline (reference sequence). The ends were cut back, 5 bases at V and 5 bases at J, with 18 bases in the middle. The CDR3 is CASSGRHSRGTGELFF. CDR3 bases: TGTGCCAGTAGTGGCCGACACAGCCGAGGAACCGGGGAGCTGTTTTTT.

The V call is TRBV11-3, the J call TRBJ2-5; no firm D call. CDR3 length equals 13 residues. Between the trimmed V and J ends, which lost 5 bases and 3 bases, there was a span of 10 bases. Germline loops: CDR1 SGHNT, CDR2 YENEEA. The DNA for the CDR3 is TGTGCCAGCAGCAGCACGGTAAAAGAGACCCAGTACTTC. It specifies CASSSTVKETQYF.

V usage is TRBV7-6 and J usage is TRBJ2-2, with TRBD2 matching 7 bases. There are 16 residues in the CDR3. Germline-derived CDR1 and CDR2 are SGHVS and FNYEAQ. Trimming cost V 0 bases and J 0 bases; bases outside gene matches: 1. Written as DNA, the CDR3 is TGTGCCAGCAGCTTAGCAGGGACTACGAACACCGGGGAGCTGTTTTTT. Translating gives CASSLAGTTNTGELFF.

This chain joins TRBV5-1 and TRBJ1-1, with 8 bases that match TRBD1. Germline V gene lookup returns CDR1 SGHRS and CDR2 YFSETQ. J lost 2 bases, V lost 2 bases, and 5 bases had no gene match. CDR3 length: 15 residues. The CDR3 here is CASSFKTGDNTEAFF. Here the CDR3 DNA reads TGCGCCAGCAGCTTTAAGACAGGGGACAACACTGAAGCTTTCTTT.

This chain connects TRBV6-6 to TRBJ2-7; D is uncertain. The CDR3 sequence is 17 residues long. In germline, CDR1 is MNHNY, CDR2 SVGAGI (reference sequence). Trimming took 5 bases from V and 6 from J, leaving 26 bases between them. The chain's CDR3 is CASSPFWALGAVGEQYF. The CDR3 bases are TGTGCCAGCAGTCCCTTTTGGGCCCTGGGTGCGGTGGGCGAGCAGTACTTC.

This chain uses TRBV11-3 with TRBJ2-2; D might be TRBD1 (5 bases). Trimming removed 1 base from V and 6 bases from J, with 6 bases in between. Germline V gene lookup returns CDR1 SGHNT and CDR2 YENEEA. The CDR3 is 13 amino acids. In nucleotides, the CDR3 is TGTGCCAGCAGCTTAGGGGGCCCCGGGGAGCTGTTTTTT. Encoded protein: CASSLGGPGELFF.